The clone carrying this TCR beta chain was counted once. Healthy HIV-negative adults without recent acute infections or vaccinations served as donors. The V gene end was trimmed by 5 bases and the J gene end by 7 bases; junction bases not matched to a gene: 14. Germline V gene lookup returns CDR1 SGHAT and CDR2 FQNNGV. CDR3 length equals 16 residues. The sample belongs to a study of shared clonotypes between healthy human individuals. Replicate PCRs run on sorted subsets employed about 220 ng DNA, around 27,000 T cell genomes. Clones were read by immunoSEQ multiplex PCR, and TCRdb kept only the in-frame ones, dropping some. The top ten clones hold about 0.057% of a sample with hundreds of thousands of clones, around 97% of them seen once.

The TCR sequence derives from a woman in her 30s in good health. Sequencing was performed on naive CD4+ T cells sorted from blood. Described subset: CD45RA+ positively selected. The J gene is TRBJ2-1, the V gene TRBV11-2; 7 bases align to TRBD2. CDR3 sequence: CASSPPLGGRPNEQFF. For the CDR3, the DNA is TGTGCCAGCAGCCCACCCCTGGGCGGGAGACCGAATGAGCAGTTCTTC.